This record looks at one TCR beta chain sequence and its context. Its antigen has not been determined. Base-call qualities are not available, and no considerably larger clone is one nucleotide away. This sample is drawn from a study of blood T cell repertoires in COVID-19 (dated by TCRdb to 2020 to 2021). For the study in its entirety: Collaborator samples came from the United States, Italy and Spain and covered acute and convalescent phases of COVID-19. HLA class I and class II types, where available, came from metadata supplied by the sample provider rather than from assay-based typing. Sample metadata almost always included a de-identified subject ID, COVID-19 status, age in years and sex. The prospective study material was composed of cDNA or gDNA derived from T cells, B-cell-depleted T cells, or PBMCs. Samples came from the ongoing ImmuneRACE study (first 160 participants) plus 1,254 subjects from 6 global collaborators. The dataset comprised deeply sampled blood TCRbeta repertoires from subjects exposed to, actively infected with, or recovered from COVID-19. The repertoires were released in a freely available public database intended as a resource for research on the immune response to SARS-CoV-2.

For this chain, trimming is 5 bases at the V end and 6 bases at the J end, and the number of junction bases without a gene match is 16. According to the germline V gene, CDR1 reads SGHTA and CDR2 reads FQGNSA. Measured from the cysteine to the phenylalanine, the CDR3 is 17 residues long. The kept DNA is CDR3 alone, 51 bases in frame from the first base. The immunoSEQ Assay, a bias-controlled multiplex PCR, was used to amplify TCRbeta CDR3 regions from genomic DNA. Regarding the original processing steps: Within the assay, amplification of reference gene primers was used to estimate how many nucleated cells each sample contained. To quantify the absolute abundance of each unique TCRbeta CDR3 rearrangement, sequence reads were collapsed and filtered. Productive Simpson clonality was computed per sample as the square root of Simpson's diversity index over productive rearrangements. As stored in TCRdb, this immuneACCESS dataset retains in-frame rearrangements with V and J assigned. A fraction of the clones does not appear; measured against another copy, unresolved V genes explain less than half of the discrepancy, and the remainder lacks a known reason. V, J and clone size reflect that table, while D and trimming were determined from the DNA. For this sample there are 70,000 to 90,000 clones; roughly 80% appear just once. Jointly, the top ten make up about 18% of the sample.

The research as a whole found: How much clinical and demographic metadata was included differed by source and by participant, and the metadata was provided uncurated.

Whole blood was collected in K2EDTA tubes by collaborating institutions according to the institutions' own protocols. Collaborator samples were shipped for TCRbeta analysis as frozen whole blood, isolated PBMCs, or DNA extracted from either sample type. Sequences were obtained from peripheral blood. The TCR originated in a woman between 55 and 75 years old with acute or convalescent COVID-19. The sequence joins TRBV7-2 to TRBJ1-5; 7 central bases correspond to TRBD1. The CDR3 reads CASSPSLGTGDVQPQHF. Read as DNA, the sequence is TGTGCCAGCAGCCCGTCACTTGGTACAGGGGACGTTCAGCCCCAGCATTTT.